This T cell receptor (beta chain) was observed in a study of post-analysis software for immune sequencing data. Study-level results: Controls showed lower frequencies than patients for five TRBV segments, and TRBV5-6, TRBV5-1 and TRBV20-1 were among these. Multiple sclerosis patients had significantly lower normalized Chao1 diversity than controls.

The V end lost 7 bases, the J end lost 2 bases, and 12 bases lay between the germline ends. Germline V CDR1 and CDR2: SNHLY, FYNNEI. The CDR3 loop spans 14 amino acids. TCR beta libraries were prepared from cDNA with unique molecular identifiers. Starting from approximately 1 to 10 million T cells, the study yielded about 540,000 cDNA molecules. Each CDR3 protein is one row after TCRdb ran MiXCR on the PCR reads. The repertoire consists of about 430,000 distinct CDR3 sequences, with over 30% occurring once and the leading ten covering roughly 8.2%. Regarding this clonotype: Its target is not known.

The sample taken for sequencing was blood. The genes are TRBV2 and TRBJ1-5; D is undetermined. The receptor's source is a girl aged 2-10 years with multiple sclerosis. The CDR3: CASTEAEGNQPQHF. The CDR3 bases are TGTGCCAGCACAGAAGCCGAGGGCAATCAGCCCCAGCATTTT. Full variable domain (missing parts from reference TRBV2 and TRBJ1-5): EPEVTQTPSHQVTQMGQEVILRCVPISNHLYFYWYRQILGQKVEFLVSFYNNEISEKSEIFDDQFSVERPDGSNFTLKIRSTKLEDSAMYFCASTEAEGNQPQHFGDGTRLSIL.